The 15 T cell receptor beta chains listed next were all sequenced from one sample in a study of shared clonotypes between healthy human individuals. Sequenced by immunoSEQ multiplex PCR; TCRdb stores in-frame clones only, minus some. The sample has 110,000 or so clones, around 71% seen once. Specimen: memory CD8+ T cells sorted from blood. The subset: CD45RO+ cells pooled with CCR7-negative TemRA cells. Source of these receptors: a woman aged 30 to 39 in good health.

The chain combines TRBV19 with TRBJ2-1; 16 bases are shared with TRBD2. This CDR3 is built from 14 residues. CDR1 and CDR2 (germline): LNHDA, SQIVND (reference sequence). The J segment lost 9 bases and the V segment lost 6 bases, leaving 2 bases of the junction unmatched. CDR3 DNA sequence: TGTGCCAGTAGGGGACTAGCGGGAGGGCCTGAGCAGTTCTTC. It yields the protein CASRGLAGGPEQFF.

This sequence joins TRBV28 and TRBJ2-7, with D perhaps TRBD2 (6 bases). The CDR3 length is 18 residues. Trimming stripped 7 bases from V and 2 bases from J, with 27 bases between. Germline V CDR1 and CDR2: MDHEN, SYDVKM. The chain's CDR3 is CASTLGVAAGRRAYEQYF. The DNA of the CDR3 is TGTGCCAGCACCTTGGGGGTAGCGGCTGGGAGAAGGGCCTACGAGCAGTACTTC.

This clone was recorded once. The chain recombines TRBV25-1 with TRBJ2-7, with 7 bases lining up with TRBD1. CDR1 and CDR2 (germline): MGHDK, SYGVNS. The V gene end was trimmed by 2 bases and the J gene end by 2 bases; junction bases not matched to a gene: 9. The CDR3 is 16 amino acids. The CDR3 loop reads CASSEPRDSGTYEQYF. The DNA for the CDR3 is TGTGCCAGCAGTGAACCCCGGGACAGCGGAACCTACGAGCAGTACTTC.

This clone was counted ten times or more. V and J are TRBV28 and TRBJ2-5, with 10 bases identical to TRBD2. The CDR3 extends over 18 amino acids. Germline assignment: CDR1 MDHEN and CDR2 SYDVKM. The trim removed 2 bases at V and 1 base at J, leaving 10 bases unmatched. The CDR3 sequence is CASSLPSGTSAFQETQYF. The CDR3 nucleotides are TGTGCCAGCAGTTTACCCTCCGGGACTAGCGCTTTCCAAGAGACCCAGTACTTC.

Note on this clone: A much larger clone lies one base from this, so it may be a read error. The chain employs TRBV13 and TRBJ2-7; TRBD1 matches at 10 bases. The junction had 6 bases not matched to a gene; V was cut back by 5 bases and J by 2 bases. The germline V gene has CDR1 PRHDT and CDR2 FYEKMQ (reference sequence). The CDR3 has 15 residues. The CDR3 sequence: CASSQVGTGAYEQYF. The CDR3 nucleotides are TGTGCCAGCAGCCAAGTCGGGACAGGGGCCTACGAGCAGTACTTC.

V usage is TRBV2 and J usage is TRBJ1-2; tentative D call: TRBD1 (5 bases). Trimming stripped 3 bases from V and 8 bases from J, with 10 bases between. Germline-derived CDR1 and CDR2 are SNHLY and FYNNEI. The CDR3 runs 12 residues. This CDR3 reads CASSDEGWGYTF. CDR3 nucleotide sequence: TGTGCCAGCAGTGATGAGGGGTGGGGCTACACCTTC.

The chain links TRBV4-1 to TRBJ2-7; 8 bases align to TRBD1. Germline V CDR1 and CDR2: MGHRA, YSYEKL. This CDR3 is 15 amino acids long. The V and J ends lost 1 base and 2 bases, in that order; junction bases with no gene match: 4. This CDR3 is CASSQGQGAPYEQYF. The CDR3 DNA reads TGCGCCAGCAGCCAAGGGCAGGGGGCGCCCTACGAGCAGTACTTC.

CDR3 nucleotide sequence: TGTGCCAGCAGCCAAGAGGAGGCTAGCTACAATGAGCAGTTCTTC. This gives the protein CASSQEEASYNEQFF. J is TRBJ2-1 and V is TRBV7-2, with D perhaps matching TRBD2 (5 bases). There are 15 residues in the CDR3. Germline CDR1 reads SGHTA; CDR2 reads FQGNSA. V was cut by 5 bases and J by 3 bases, with 14 bases left in between.

The J gene is TRBJ2-7, the V gene TRBV4-1, with TRBD2 as a possible D gene (5 bases). The germline CDR1 and CDR2 sequences are MGHRA and YSYEKL. Trimming removed 6 bases at V and 5 bases at J, with 11 bases between. This CDR3 has 12 residues. The DNA for the CDR3 is TGCGCCAGCAGTGTTAGCGACGACGAGCAGTACTTC. Protein sequence: CASSVSDDEQYF.

This rearrangement joins TRBV7-3 to TRBJ2-7, with D hard to call. Trimming took off 2 bases at V and 0 bases at J, with 5 bases between the two ends. Per the germline V gene, CDR1 is SGHTA and CDR2 is FQGTGA. This CDR3 spans 13 amino acids. In nucleotides, the CDR3 is TGTGCCAGCAGCTTAGCCAGCTCCTACGAGCAGTACTTC. Translating gives CASSLASSYEQYF.

V usage is TRBV5-4 and J usage is TRBJ2-3; 9 positions agree with TRBD1. The CDR3 runs to 17 residues. CDR1 and CDR2 from the germline V gene are SGHNT and YYREEE (reference sequence). Trimming took 4 bases from V and 8 from J; bases not matched to a gene: 17. Written as DNA, the CDR3 is TGTGCCAGCAGCCAGACCATAGGGGACAGGGCCCCGGGTACGCAGTATTTT. This codes for CASSQTIGDRAPGTQYF. The entire variable domain, with the rest obtained from reference TRBV5-4 and TRBJ2-3, is as follows: ETGVTQSPTHLIKTRGQQVTLRCSSQSGHNTVSWYQQALGQGPQFIFQYYREEENGRGNFPPRFSGLQFPNYSSELNVNALELDDSALYLCASSQTIGDRAPGTQYFGPGTRLTVL.

The rearrangement uses TRBV27 and TRBJ1-4, with TRBD1 identical over 9 bases. V lost 6 bases, J lost 10 bases, and 9 bases stayed unmatched. The CDR3 loop spans 14 amino acids. Germline V lookup: CDR1 MNHEY, CDR2 SMNVEV (reference sequence). The CDR3 DNA is TGTGCCAGCAGCCTCGGGACAGGGTTTGGAAAACTGTTTTTT. Its protein product is CASSLGTGFGKLFF.

In this sample, this clone turned up once. The rearrangement uses TRBV7-9 and TRBJ2-7; the match to TRBD1 covers 7 bases. The germline V gene encodes CDR1 SEHNR and CDR2 FQNEAQ (reference sequence). The CDR3 totals 16 residues. V gave up 4 bases and J gave up 3 bases; unmatched junction bases: 12. The CDR3 bases are TGTGCCAGCAGCTCCCTGGGTGGGGACAGAAACTACGAGCAGTACTTC. It is translated as CASSSLGGDRNYEQYF.

The rearrangement links TRBV27 to TRBJ1-1; 7 positions match TRBD1. The junction had 4 bases not matched to a gene; V was cut back by 4 bases and J by 2 bases. CDR3 length: 14 amino acids. Germline CDR1 reads MNHEY; CDR2 reads SMNVEV (reference sequence). This CDR3 reads CASSWDRTNTEAFF. The CDR3 DNA follows: TGTGCCAGCAGTTGGGACAGAACAAACACTGAAGCTTTCTTT.

This chain joins TRBV21-1 and TRBJ1-5; the DNA was not used to check the table's D call, TRBD1. TRBV21-1 is classified as a pseudogene. This CDR3 is 14 amino acids long. The CDR3 DNA is TGTGCCAGCAGCAACGACAGGGGGCAACAGCCCCAGCATTTT. Protein: CASSNDRGQQPQHF.